This TCR beta chain was documented in a study of T cells expressing NK-cell markers. CDR3 length equals 15 residues. Germline lookup yields CDR1 SGHVS and CDR2 FQNEAQ. TCRdb reworked the 5' RACE reads into one entry per CDR3 protein, no DNA. The table lists around 550,000 distinct CDR3 sequences. The material sequenced was blood T cells: a sorted CD56 or NKG2C T cell subset, CD4+ or CD8+ T cells, or bulk PBMC T cells (not recorded which). The gene calls are TRBV7-8 and TRBJ2-7; TCRdb's D call, TRBD1, is unchecked because there is no DNA. This receptor was taken from a young man in good health. CDR3 sequence: CASTESGGGSYEQYF.